This is a list of T cell receptor beta chains from one sample in a study of blood T cells in healthy people across ages. One entry per CDR3 protein results from TCRdb running MiXCR on the 5' RACE reads. The data contain around 990,000 distinct CDR3 sequences, approximately 25% of them seen just once; the ten biggest clones take up about 0.72%. These data were also reused for a study on T cells of mothers and their children.

What was sequenced was blood. These receptors were obtained from a girl aged 2-10 years in good health. Both conserved end residues are part of each CDR3. The order of the fields is V gene, J gene, CDR3 protein.

v_call: TRBV20-1
j_call: TRBJ1-3
cdr3_aa: CSAYDTGSGNTIYF

v_call: TRBV2
j_call: TRBJ2-5
cdr3_aa: CASSDHRLETQYF

v_call: TRBV11-2
j_call: TRBJ2-1
cdr3_aa: CATLTGVGRSYNEQFF

v_call: TRBV18
j_call: TRBJ2-1
cdr3_aa: CASSPQVAGERNEQFF

v_call: TRBV6-1
j_call: TRBJ1-4
cdr3_aa: CASRQGAHNEKLFF

v_call: TRBV2
j_call: TRBJ1-2
cdr3_aa: CASWGSLGGYTF

v_call: TRBV2
j_call: TRBJ1-3
cdr3_aa: CASRGKGQFSGNTIYF

v_call: TRBV28
j_call: TRBJ2-7
cdr3_aa: CASSSAGTESSYEQYF

v_call: TRBV29-1
j_call: -
cdr3_aa: CSVWVNEQFF

v_call: TRBV4-1
j_call: TRBJ1-4
cdr3_aa: CASSPSSEGSREKLFF

v_call: TRBV7-2
j_call: TRBJ2-1
cdr3_aa: CASSADRGHAEQFF

v_call: TRBV12-3/TRBV12-4
j_call: TRBJ2-3
cdr3_aa: CASSLPKPERWDTQYF

v_call: TRBV7-3
j_call: TRBJ2-3
cdr3_aa: CASRRDIVDTQYF

v_call: TRBV12-3/TRBV12-4
j_call: TRBJ2-7
cdr3_aa: CASSSGVSVEQYF

v_call: TRBV14
j_call: TRBJ2-2
cdr3_aa: CASSQVPSPTGELFF

v_call: TRBV28
j_call: -
cdr3_aa: CASRIILGANEQYF

v_call: TRBV7-2
j_call: -
cdr3_aa: CASSLQLAGAWGEQYF

v_call: TRBV7-9
j_call: TRBJ2-5
cdr3_aa: CASSLRQKEETQYF

v_call: TRBV7-3
j_call: TRBJ2-1
cdr3_aa: CASSLSRTGIYNEQFF

v_call: TRBV7-2
j_call: TRBJ2-1
cdr3_aa: CASSLHLAGAYNEQFF

v_call: TRBV7-9
j_call: TRBJ1-1
cdr3_aa: CASSEGTGLEAFF

v_call: TRBV5-1
j_call: TRBJ1-2
cdr3_aa: CASSPGASGTGVDGYTF

v_call: TRBV4-3
j_call: TRBJ1-1
cdr3_aa: CASSQDRTTNTEAFF

v_call: TRBV7-8
j_call: -
cdr3_aa: CASSPQTVITEQYF

v_call: TRBV4-1
j_call: TRBJ1-3
cdr3_aa: CASSPKAVFSGNTIYF

v_call: TRBV7-6
j_call: TRBJ1-1
cdr3_aa: CASSSTGGATTEAFF

v_call: TRBV6-2/TRBV6-3
j_call: TRBJ2-7
cdr3_aa: CASTQNSYEQYF

v_call: TRBV6-1
j_call: TRBJ2-1
cdr3_aa: CASSDLAGGDNEQFF

v_call: TRBV9
j_call: TRBJ1-3
cdr3_aa: CASSSGGGTGNTIYF

v_call: TRBV4-1
j_call: -
cdr3_aa: CASSQYRIDGGTGYEQYF

v_call: TRBV20-1
j_call: TRBJ2-1
cdr3_aa: CSARDLASGDLRGSNEQFF

v_call: TRBV5-6
j_call: TRBJ2-1
cdr3_aa: CASSSTGTSGGLSYNEQFF

v_call: TRBV12-3/TRBV12-4
j_call: TRBJ1-5
cdr3_aa: CASSWVWSTQHF